What follows is one T cell receptor (beta chain) and its context. Its antigen is undetermined. Extracted from the samples, RNA was reverse transcribed into cDNA to serve as the sequencing template. Profiled with immunoSEQ multiplex PCR; TCRdb holds only in-frame clones, not every one. The sample lists some 30,000 clones, more than 60% occurring once. The entry originates in a study of CD8+ T cells in alopecia areata. Study-wide results and caveats: Mouse data revealed clearer TCR sharing than patient data did, a gap possibly tied to HLA. Lesional tissue from the scalp (especially in alopecia totalis/universalis) showed higher clonality than normal scalp.

The V gene end was trimmed by 6 bases and the J gene end by 4 bases; junction bases not matched to a gene: 7. Germline V CDR1 and CDR2: SNHLY, FYNNEI. The CDR3 is 15 residues long. Peripheral blood and lesional scalp punch biopsies were taken from alopecia areata patients. Sequences were obtained from NKG2D-low CD8+ T cells sorted from blood. This clonotype was sampled from a human donor with alopecia areata. The chain couples TRBV2 to TRBJ2-3, with 10 bases fitting TRBD1. The CDR3 spells CASRSGTGEADTQYF. In DNA, the CDR3 is TGTGCCAGCAGGTCCGGGACAGGGGAGGCAGATACGCAGTATTTT.